This is a list of T cell receptor beta chains from one sample in a study of blood T cell repertoires in COVID-19. The table came from immunoSEQ multiplex PCR; TCRdb's copy has only in-frame clones and leaves some out. Among more than 95,000 clones listed, around 86% were seen once. Sequenced input: peripheral blood. These receptors were taken from a man aged 45-65 years with acute or convalescent COVID-19. Both conserved end residues are part of each CDR3. D genes are given only for firm matches. Expanded clones get a size class; other rows say once, few or many, or leave the size out.

TGCGCCAGCAGCTTGGCTTCGGTAGCAGAGACCCAGTACTTC | CASSLASVAETQYF | 14 | NA | TRBV5-1 | NA | TRBJ2-5
TGTGCCAGCAGTCTAACCACGTGGGGAGGGACTAGCGGGCCGTTTAACACCGGGGAGCTGTTTTTT | CASSLTTWGGTSGPFNTGELFF | 22 | TRBD2 | TRBV7-3 | NA | TRBJ2-2
TGTGCCAGCAGCTCGTTCTCTGGGGCCAACGTCCTGACTTTC | CASSSFSGANVLTF | 14 | NA | TRBV3-1/TRBV3-2 | NA | TRBJ2-6
TGCGCCAGCAGCTGGGGACTAGCGGGAGGCAGCGGGGAGCTGTTTTTT | CASSWGLAGGSGELFF | 16 | TRBD2 | TRBV5-1 | NA | TRBJ2-2
TGTGCCAGCAGTACGACCGGGACTAGCAACGATGAGCAGTTCTTC | CASSTTGTSNDEQFF | 15 | TRBD2 | TRBV27 | NA | TRBJ2-1
TGCGCCAGCAGCCTACGGACAGGGGAGGGTCATGAGCAGTTCTTC | CASSLRTGEGHEQFF | 15 | TRBD1 | TRBV5-1 | NA | TRBJ2-1
TGTGCCAGTAGTCCTGCGGGCGACCTTAAGTACTTC | CASSPAGDLKYF | 12 | NA | TRBV19 | NA | TRBJ2-7
TGTGCCAGCAGTTACTCGGGGGGGTGGGCTAATGAAAAACTGTTTTTT | CASSYSGGWANEKLFF | 16 | NA | TRBV6-5 | NA | TRBJ1-4
TGTGCCAGCTCACCCAAGCGGGAGGTAACCTACGAGCAGTACTTC | CASSPKREVTYEQYF | 15 | TRBD2 | TRBV18 | NA | TRBJ2-7
TGCGCCAGCAGCTTGTCGCAGCGGGGGAACAATGAGCAGTTCTTC | CASSLSQRGNNEQFF | 15 | TRBD2 | TRBV5-1 | NA | TRBJ2-1
TGTGCCAGCAGCCGCATTACAGGGGGCACCGGGGAGCTGTTTTTT | CASSRITGGTGELFF | 15 | TRBD1 | TRBV28 | NA | TRBJ2-2
TGTGCCAGCAGTCCCCGGACAGGTGATGATGGCTACACCTTC | CASSPRTGDDGYTF | 14 | TRBD1 | TRBV27 | NA | TRBJ1-2
TGTGCCAGCACCGCGGTCGGGGGTAACTATGGCTACACCTTC | CASTAVGGNYGYTF | 14 | NA | TRBV7-9 | NA | TRBJ1-2
TGTGCCAGCAGCATGCAGGGGTACACTGAAGCTTTCTTT | CASSMQGYTEAFF | 13 | NA | TRBV6-4 | NA | TRBJ1-1
TGTGCCACCTCGGGGACAATAATTAACTATGGCTACACCTTC | CATSGTIINYGYTF | 14 | NA | TRBV10-3 | NA | TRBJ1-2
TGTGCCAGCAGTGAAGTTGGGCCGTACGAGCAGTACTTC | CASSEVGPYEQYF | 13 | NA | TRBV6-1 | NA | TRBJ2-7
TGCAGTGCTAGTTTCAGTTCCCTCACTGAAGCTTTCTTT | CSASFSSLTEAFF | 13 | NA | TRBV20-1 | NA | TRBJ1-1
TGCGCCAGCAGCTTGACTCTAGCGGGGCAACGTTCCTACAATGAGCAGTTCTTC | CASSLTLAGQRSYNEQFF | 18 | TRBD2 | TRBV5-1 | NA | TRBJ2-1
TGTGCCAGCGTACAGGGGTGGAATAATTCACCCCTCCACTTT | CASVQGWNNSPLHF | 14 | TRBD1 | TRBV28 | NA | TRBJ1-6
TGCGCCAGCAGCTTGGAAGGGGCGAAGTTTAATGAGCAGTTCTTC | CASSLEGAKFNEQFF | 15 | NA | TRBV5-1 | NA | TRBJ2-1
TGTGCCAGCAGCGTGCAAGGAAGGGGCTTCTATGGCTACACCTTC | CASSVQGRGFYGYTF | 15 | NA | TRBV5-6 | NA | TRBJ1-2
TGCGCCAGCCGGACTAGCGGGAGCAGCTCCTACAATGAGCAGTTCTTC | CASRTSGSSSYNEQFF | 16 | TRBD2 | TRBV10-2 | NA | TRBJ2-1
TGTGCCAGCAGCTTAGGAGGCCAACACTATGGCTACACCTTC | CASSLGGQHYGYTF | 14 | NA | TRBV11-3 | NA | TRBJ1-2
TGTGCCAGCAGGGGGACTACGTTCGGCGAGCAGTACTTC | CASRGTTFGEQYF | 13 | TRBD2 | TRBV6-5 | NA | TRBJ2-7
TGTGCCAGCAGTTTCCTCAGACTTTATAATTCACCCCTCCACTTT | CASSFLRLYNSPLHF | 15 | NA | TRBV28 | NA | TRBJ1-6
TGTGCCAGCAGATCGGGCGAGCAGTACTTC | CASRSGEQYF | 10 | NA | TRBV9 | NA | TRBJ2-7
TGCGCCAGCAGTGAACCCCTGACTAGCGGGCAAGAGACCCAGTACTTC | CASSEPLTSGQETQYF | 16 | TRBD2 | TRBV10-2 | few | TRBJ2-5
TGCGCCAGCAGCCAAGGGTGGCAGGGAACTCGCTCTGGAAACACCATATATTTT | CASSQGWQGTRSGNTIYF | 18 | NA | TRBV4-1 | NA | TRBJ1-3
TGTGCCAGCAGTTTACGGGGATATGGCTACACCTTC | CASSLRGYGYTF | 12 | NA | TRBV12-3/TRBV12-4 | NA | TRBJ1-2
TGTGCCAGCAGCGGACAGCATAATCAGCCCCAGCATTTT | CASSGQHNQPQHF | 13 | NA | TRBV6-5 | NA | TRBJ1-5
TGTGCCAGCGGCAGGGAATTGAACACTGAAGCTTTCTTT | CASGRELNTEAFF | 13 | NA | TRBV2 | NA | TRBJ1-1
TGTGCCACCAGTGGCAGGGGGAACACCGGGGAGCTGTTTTTT | CATSGRGNTGELFF | 14 | NA | TRBV24-1 | NA | TRBJ2-2
TGTGCCAGCGGGAGCGGGAGAGCTTACAATGAGCAGTTCTTC | CASGSGRAYNEQFF | 14 | TRBD2 | TRBV2 | NA | TRBJ2-1
TGCAGTGCTAGTAACCGGGAGGGCCGCTACGAGCAGTACTTC | CSASNREGRYEQYF | 14 | TRBD2 | TRBV20-1 | NA | TRBJ2-7
TGTGCCAGCAGCTTGGGGGGATCGGGGGTTCAGCCCCAGCATTTT | CASSLGGSGVQPQHF | 15 | NA | TRBV5-4 | NA | TRBJ1-5
TGCGCCAGCAGCAGACTAGCGGGAGTCAGTAACGAGCAGTACTTC | CASSRLAGVSNEQYF | 15 | TRBD2 | TRBV10-1 | few | TRBJ2-7
TGTGCCAGCAGTTCTACAGGGAGTAGCAATCAGCCCCAGCATTTT | CASSSTGSSNQPQHF | 15 | NA | TRBV2 | NA | TRBJ1-5
TGCGCCAGCAGCCAAGCCTCCGGACAGGGGGCAAATCAGCCCCAGCATTTT | CASSQASGQGANQPQHF | 17 | TRBD1 | TRBV4-1 | NA | TRBJ1-5
TGTGCCAGCTCACCACCGAGGGAGGGTGAGCAGTTCTTC | CASSPPREGEQFF | 13 | TRBD2 | TRBV18 | NA | TRBJ2-1
TGTGCCAGCAGTTTATGGGGACAGGGAGGGCCCGGGGAGCTGTTTTTT | CASSLWGQGGPGELFF | 16 | TRBD1 | TRBV28 | NA | TRBJ2-2
TGTGCCAGCAGCGTAGGTCCTCGGCAGGGTGGAGATACGCAGTATTTT | CASSVGPRQGGDTQYF | 16 | NA | TRBV9 | NA | TRBJ2-3
TGTGCCAGCAGGCCAGCCGGGACAGGGAATGAAAAACTGTTTTTT | CASRPAGTGNEKLFF | 15 | TRBD1 | TRBV28 | once | TRBJ1-4
TGTGCCAGCAGCTTAGGAGGGACTAGCGGGATCTTCTACGAGCAGTACTTC | CASSLGGTSGIFYEQYF | 17 | TRBD2 | TRBV7-9 | NA | TRBJ2-7
TGTGCCATCAGTGAGTCGAGAGGGGGAAGTTCACCCCTCCACTTT | CAISESRGGSSPLHF | 15 | NA | TRBV10-3 | NA | TRBJ1-6
TGTGCCAGCAGTCCTCGGACGGAGGGTAAGCAGTTCTTC | CASSPRTEGKQFF | 13 | NA | TRBV6-6 | NA | TRBJ2-1
TGTGCCAGCAGTTTGGGGCTAGCGGGAGGGCCGAATGAGCAGTTCTTC | CASSLGLAGGPNEQFF | 16 | TRBD2 | TRBV27 | NA | TRBJ2-1
TGCAGTGCTAGTGTCCTAACAGATACGCAGTATTTT | CSASVLTDTQYF | 12 | NA | TRBV20-1 | NA | TRBJ2-3
TGTGCCAGCAGGGACAGGGATACTAGCACAGATACGCAGTATTTT | CASRDRDTSTDTQYF | 15 | TRBD1 | TRBV25-1 | NA | TRBJ2-3
TGCAGCGTTGTTCAGGGCGGTCAGCCCCAGCATTTT | CSVVQGGQPQHF | 12 | NA | TRBV29-1 | NA | TRBJ1-5
TGTGCCAGCAGTTACTCGTCAGCGGGAGCGATCAATGAGCAGTTCTTC | CASSYSSAGAINEQFF | 16 | TRBD2 | TRBV6-5 | once | TRBJ2-1